The rows below give T cell receptor beta chains drawn from one sample of a study of technical replicates of blood from a few donors. Measured with immunoSEQ multiplex PCR; TCRdb has only the in-frame clones, and not every one. The top ten clones hold about 0.4% of a sample with tens of thousands of clones, around 90% of them seen once. Material for sequencing was T cells isolated from PBMCs. The receptors originated from a human donor in good health. The conserved cysteine and the conserved F or W are not part of the CDR3 here. D genes are given only for firm matches.

TRBV30 TRBD2 AWSKTSGPTTEQF
TRBV27 . ASSLSVGREPQH
TRBV30 . AWSVRDNQPQH
TRBV15 TRBD1 ATSRDRGTGELF
TRBV4-1 . ASSQFSVAGNTIY
TRBV7-3 TRBD2 ASSSDFGTRGSGANVLT
TRBV18 . ASSPTRDEQF
TRBV5-6 . ASSLGPQGLRTEAF
TRBV28 . ASSSRGDTQY
TRBV7-2 TRBD1 ASSFRTGVGNTIY
TRBV10-1 TRBD2 ASSEAGAGNEQF
TRBV29-1 . SVEINSGTPYEQY
TRBV5-1 TRBD1 ASSQGQESYGYT
TRBV4-2 . ASSLYWDTSYEQY
TRBV4-2 TRBD2 ASSPAGGYGTDTQY
TRBV19 . ASSRVGNTIY
TRBV4-2 TRBD1 ASSLRTGKFNTNEKLF
TRBV25-1 TRBD1 ASSTSGTGGIGYT
TRBV7-9 . ASSLAVQASGNTIY
TRBV4-1 TRBD2 ASSPTGTRETQY
TRBV4-3 . ASSHGLGSAGELF
TRBV2 . ASSEVDPTRKWLRSSYEQY
TRBV5-4 . ASSWGTALNEQF
TRBV6-5 . ASSLAWAGANVLT
TRBV27 . ASSLGVGEPNYEQY
TRBV19 . ASAGERSYNEQF
TRBV6-4 TRBD1 ASSPGQGVYGYT
TRBV6-5 TRBD1 ASSYSIRGPYEAF
TRBV28 TRBD1 ASSLNRQGAGT
TRBV5-4 . ASSEDRLMNTEAF
TRBV4-1 . ASSQDQAVNTGELF
TRBV2 TRBD1 ASRAGGGLSNQPQH
TRBV9 . ASSVDEAHSGNTIY
TRBV10-3 TRBD1 AIRDRVNPTDTQY
TRBV5-4 . ASSLVFGGTYEQY
TRBV13 . ASSLEGGQSYT
TRBV27 TRBD1 ASSSLTRTGIIYGYT
TRBV7-7 . ASSSTEASWQF
TRBV15 . ATSRGHGEQY
TRBV12-5 . ASGLMDRQYQPQH